A single sample gave rise to the 19 T cell receptor beta chains below, sequenced in a study of T-cell memory formation after mild COVID-19. One entry per CDR3 protein results from TCRdb running MiXCR on the 5' RACE reads. Of 50,000 or so distinct CDR3 sequences in the sample, 27% were seen once. Specimen: PBMCs or a T cell subset sorted from them (not recorded which). Receptors were obtained from a man aged 18 to 30 who had mild COVID-19 (a few samples of this study predate the infection). Cell type and time point are not known.

The chain combines TRBV27 with TRBJ2-5; D remains ambiguous. Trimming pared 2 bases from V and 5 bases from J, leaving 12 bases between. The germline V gene encodes CDR1 MNHEY and CDR2 SMNVEV (reference sequence). The CDR3 totals 14 residues. The DNA of the CDR3 is TGTGCCAGCAGTTTACAGGCTAGTCTGGAGACCCAGTACTTC. It is translated as CASSLQASLETQYF.

This chain uses TRBV3-1 with TRBJ2-3; 7 bases line up with TRBD2. The germline V gene encodes CDR1 LGHDT and CDR2 YNNKEL (reference sequence). V shed 4 bases and J 2 bases; nucleotides not matched to a gene: 12. The CDR3 runs to 17 residues. CDR3 residues: CASSPEGLADTTDTQYF. For the CDR3, the DNA is TGTGCCAGCAGCCCCGAGGGTCTAGCGGACACCACAGATACGCAGTATTTT.

CDR3 residues: CASSLAPRGVETQYF. CDR3 sequence (DNA): TGTGCCAGCAGCTTAGCCCCGAGGGGCGTAGAGACCCAGTACTTC. This rearrangement joins TRBV7-9 to TRBJ2-5; D tentatively reads TRBD1 or TRBD2 (5 bases each). The CDR3 consists of 15 residues. Germline V gene sequence: CDR1 SEHNR, CDR2 FQNEAQ (reference sequence). V lost 0 bases to trimming and J lost 4 bases, with 12 bases between them.

This clonotype occurred a few times. This chain links TRBV28 with TRBJ2-3; D unresolved. The V gene's germline CDR1 is MDHEN and CDR2 SYDVKM. This CDR3 is 15 amino acids long. V was shortened by 4 bases and J by 4 bases, with 15 bases between the two germline ends. The CDR3 DNA follows: TGTGCCAGCAGTTCCGGGTCGGATTTGGCAGATACGCAGTATTTT. Protein: CASSSGSDLADTQYF. Filled out from reference TRBV28 and TRBJ2-3, the complete variable domain reads DVKVTQSSRYLVKRTGEKVFLECVQDMDHENMFWYRQDPGLGLRLIYFSYDVKMKEKGDIPEGYSVSREKKERFSLILESASTNQTSMYLCASSSGSDLADTQYFGPGTRLTVL.

This clonotype showed up just a few times. The V and J genes are TRBV6-5 and TRBJ2-5; a weak D match, TRBD1 (6 bases). Germline V gene data show CDR1 as MNHEY and CDR2 as SVGAGI. Trimming took 9 bases from V and 4 from J, leaving 12 bases between them. The CDR3 consists of 12 residues. The CDR3 reads CASSGERETQYF. The CDR3 DNA reads TGTGCCAGTTCAGGGGAGCGAGAGACCCAGTACTTC.

This clonotype was detected only a few times. This chain connects TRBV2 to TRBJ2-1, with 9 bases identical to TRBD2. The CDR3 has 14 residues. V trimming: 11 bases; J trimming: 4 bases; junction bases outside the gene matches: 9. Germline CDR1 and CDR2: SNHLY and FYNNEI. CDR3 DNA: TGTGCCGTTAGGGGGCTAGCGGGGTACAATGAGCAGTTCTTC. This encodes CAVRGLAGYNEQFF. Full variable domain (outside the CDR3, taken from reference TRBV2 and TRBJ2-1): EPEVTQTPSHQVTQMGQEVILRCVPISNHLYFYWYRQILGQKVEFLVSFYNNEISEKSEIFDDQFSVERPDGSNFTLKIRSTKLEDSAMYFCAVRGLAGYNEQFFGPGTRLTVL.

Only a few counts were recorded for this clonotype. The V and J genes are TRBV7-9 and TRBJ2-7; unclear D gene. The ends were cut back, 3 bases at V and 3 bases at J, with 9 bases in the middle. The germline V gene has CDR1 SEHNR and CDR2 FQNEAQ (reference sequence). The CDR3 is 13 residues long. The CDR3, as DNA: TGTGCCAGCAGCTTGCCGTCCGGCTACGAGCAGTACGTC. It yields the protein CASSLPSGYEQYV.

This clonotype was detected a few times. V is TRBV10-3 and J is TRBJ2-2; no reliable D call. CDR1 ENHRY and CDR2 SYGVKD come from the germline V gene. V lost 4 bases to trimming and J lost 2 bases, with 8 bases between them. This CDR3 comprises 14 residues. The CDR3 nucleotides are TGTGCCATCAGTGGGGCGGATAACACCGGGGAGCTGTTTTTT. Its protein product is CAISGADNTGELFF.

The rearrangement uses TRBV6-2 or TRBV6-3 and TRBJ2-5, with no clear D. Germline V lookup: CDR1 MNHEY, CDR2 SVGEGT. Deletions cut 6 bases from V and 6 bases from J, with 11 bases between. The CDR3 loop spans 12 amino acids. The CDR3 loop is CASRGRLQTQYF. CDR3 nucleotides: TGTGCCAGCAGGGGCCGTTTGCAGACCCAGTACTTC.

The chain employs TRBV11-2 and TRBJ2-7; D perhaps matches TRBD2 (5 bases). The CDR3 is 16 residues long. CDR1 and CDR2 from the germline V gene are SGHAT and FQNNGV. V lost 3 bases to trimming and J lost 1 base, with 16 bases between them. CDR3 sequence (DNA): TGTGCCAGCAGCTTGTTGCGCCGGGGTCTGTCCTACGAGCAGTACGTC. Translation: CASSLLRRGLSYEQYV.

This clonotype was seen a handful of times. The chain links TRBV4-3 to TRBJ1-3; D uncertain. The CDR3 consists of 15 residues. V shed 3 bases and J shed 2 bases, with 11 bases lying between them. Germline V gene lookup returns CDR1 LGHNA and CDR2 YSLEER. Here the CDR3 DNA reads TGCGCCAGCAGCCACCCACAGAATACTGGAAACACCATATATTTT. Residues: CASSHPQNTGNTIYF.

The chain is built from TRBV9 and TRBJ1-2, with TRBD1 matching 12 bases. Germline CDR1 reads SGDLS; CDR2 reads YYNGEE. V dropped 4 bases and J dropped 7; count of bases not matched to a gene: 5. The CDR3 has 14 amino acids. The DNA of the CDR3 is TGTGCCAGCAGCTACGGGACAGGGGGCACTGGCTACACCTTC. Amino acids: CASSYGTGGTGYTF.

The chain joins TRBV5-1 to TRBJ1-1, with D possibly matching TRBD1 (6 bases). Germline CDR1 reads SGHRS; CDR2 reads YFSETQ. This CDR3 has 14 residues. Trimming took 3 bases from V and 1 from J, leaving 10 bases between them. DNA for the CDR3: TGCGCCAGCAGCTCGGACAGCTGGAACACTGAAGCTTTCTTT. Translation gives CASSSDSWNTEAFF.

This clonotype showed up just a few times. The chain recombines TRBV12-3 or TRBV12-4 with TRBJ2-4, with D tentatively TRBD2 (6 bases). Trimming removed 6 bases from V and 5 bases from J, with 14 bases in between. The CDR3 is 14 amino acids. CDR3 region: CASSLRDFENIQYF. DNA for the CDR3: TGTGCCAGCAGCCTGAGGGACTTCGAAAACATTCAGTACTTC.

This clonotype was seen more than once but under ten times. V is TRBV5-1 and J is TRBJ1-1; 10 bases are a match to TRBD1. Germline V gene lookup returns CDR1 SGHRS and CDR2 YFSETQ. V was clipped by 3 bases and J by 6 bases; unmatched bases: 14. CDR3 length equals 17 residues. Here the CDR3 DNA reads TGCGCCAGCAGCTCGGACAGGGGGGCGCGAAAAAGGGCTGAAGCTTTCTTT. This translates into CASSSDRGARKRAEAFF. The variable domain in full, completed from reference TRBV5-1 and TRBJ1-1, reads KAGVTQTPRYLIKTRGQQVTLSCSPISGHRSVSWYQQTPGQGLQFLFEYFSETQRNKGNFPGRFSGRQFSNSRSEMNVSTLELGDSALYLCASSSDRGARKRAEAFFGQGTRLTVV.

The rearrangement joins TRBV4-1 to TRBJ2-1, with D unclear. CDR3 size: 14 residues. In germline, CDR1 is MGHRA, CDR2 YSYEKL. V dropped 5 bases and J dropped 7 bases, with 15 bases sitting between them. CDR3 DNA sequence: TGCGCCAGCAGCGCACCGGGCCATGGTAATGAGCAGTTCTTC. Protein: CASSAPGHGNEQFF.

This clonotype appeared a few times. The J gene is TRBJ2-1, the V gene TRBV2; 9 bases align to TRBD1. The CDR3 runs to 16 residues. CDR1 SNHLY and CDR2 FYNNEI come from the germline V gene. The V gene end was trimmed by 1 base and the J gene end by 8 bases; junction bases not matched to a gene: 9. CDR3 loop: CASSEGTGELPYEQFF. CDR3 coding DNA: TGTGCCAGCAGTGAAGGGACAGGGGAATTGCCCTATGAGCAGTTCTTC.

This rearrangement joins TRBV5-6 to TRBJ1-6; D perhaps matches TRBD1 (5 bases). The V and J ends lost 0 bases and 8 bases respectively, with 21 bases between them. The V gene's germline CDR1 is SGHDT and CDR2 YYEEEE. This CDR3 is built from 18 residues. CDR3 coding DNA: TGTGCCAGCAGCTTGGTGGGAGCGGGGCAGAGCGGTTATTCACCCCTCCACTTT. Translating it yields CASSLVGAGQSGYSPLHF.

The table lists this clonotype with a few counts. The chain has TRBV20-1 and TRBJ1-5, with TRBD1 matching over 9 bases. Germline V gene lookup returns CDR1 DFQATT and CDR2 SNEGSKA (reference sequence). Trimming removed 6 bases from V and 7 bases from J; junction bases left unmatched: 10. The CDR3 totals 14 residues. The CDR3 spells CSALHRGLGQPQHF. In nucleotides, the CDR3 is TGCAGTGCCCTCCACAGGGGGCTGGGACAGCCCCAGCATTTT.